The 27 T cell receptor beta chains presented below share a single source sample, sequenced in a study of cytomegalovirus exposure and HLA in healthy donors. The study ran its PCR with 60 Vbeta and 13 Jbeta primers. TCRdb's table, derived via immunoSEQ multiplex PCR, lists solely in-frame clones and lacks some. The sample shows about 190,000 clones, roughly four fifths of them seen only once. Material: PBMCs. The receptor set was obtained from a young woman in good health and CMV-seropositive.

The V and J genes are TRBV4-1 and TRBJ1-4, with TRBD1 as a possible D gene (6 bases). CDR3 length: 17 residues. V lost 0 bases and J lost 3, with 14 bases in between. CDR1 is MGHRA, CDR2 YSYEKL, per germline. CDR3 region: CASSQDANRAPNEKLFF. Written as DNA, the CDR3 is TGCGCCAGCAGCCAAGACGCTAACAGGGCCCCTAATGAAAAACTGTTTTTT.

The chain uses TRBV18 and TRBJ2-5; D is uncertain. V gave up 0 bases and J gave up 2 bases, with 7 bases separating them. Germline-derived CDR1 and CDR2 are KGHSH and LQKENI. This CDR3 is built from 14 residues. DNA for the CDR3: TGTGCCAGCTCACCACCACTACCTCAAGAGACCCAGTACTTC. This codes for CASSPPLPQETQYF.

This sequence joins TRBV9 and TRBJ1-2, with TRBD1 identical over 7 bases. Trimming removed 4 bases from V and 11 bases from J; junction bases left unmatched: 11. This CDR3 has 13 residues. Germline CDR1 is SGDLS and CDR2 is YYNGEE. This chain's CDR3 is CASSNRQGLSYTF. As DNA, the CDR3 is TGTGCCAGCAGCAACAGACAGGGTTTAAGTTACACCTTC.

The V and J genes are TRBV11-3 and TRBJ1-1, with D possibly TRBD1 on 5 matching bases. CDR1 SGHNT and CDR2 YENEEA come from the germline V gene. The CDR3 length is 13 residues. Trimming removed 3 bases at V and 5 bases at J, with 10 bases between. The CDR3 region is CASSFMPGTEAFF. DNA of the CDR3: TGTGCCAGCAGCTTTATGCCAGGGACTGAAGCTTTCTTT. The full variable domain, rest sourced from reference TRBV11-3 and TRBJ1-1, is EAGVVQSPRYKIIEKKQPVAFWCNPISGHNTLYWYLQNLGQGPELLIRYENEEAVDDSQLPKDRFSAERLKGVDSTLKIQPAELGDSAVYLCASSFMPGTEAFFGQGTRLTVV.

V is TRBV10-3 and J is TRBJ1-1, with D unresolved. Trimming took 3 bases from V and 6 from J, leaving 11 bases between them. CDR1 and CDR2 from the germline V gene are ENHRY and SYGVKD. The CDR3 consists of 13 residues. The DNA for the CDR3 is TGTGCCATCAGTGAAATAGTGTTGGCTGAAGCTTTCTTT. Amino acid sequence: CAISEIVLAEAFF.

The sample holds a few counts of this clone. This rearrangement joins TRBV2 to TRBJ2-1, with 7 positions matching TRBD2. Germline V gene sequence: CDR1 SNHLY, CDR2 FYNNEI. CDR3 length: 13 residues. Losses at the gene ends were 11 bases for V and 0 bases for J; bases not matched to a gene: 4. CDR3 amino acids: CAGGTTSYNEQFF. For the CDR3, the DNA is TGTGCCGGAGGGACTACCTCCTACAATGAGCAGTTCTTC.

The rearrangement uses TRBV4-3 and TRBJ1-6, with 7 nucleotides matching TRBD1. J was trimmed by 10 bases and V by 0 bases; bases with no gene match: 12. The CDR3 has 17 residues. CDR1 is LGHNA and CDR2 is YSLEER in the germline V gene. The CDR3, as DNA: TGCGCCAGCAGCCAAGAAGTAGGGGGCCTTAAAGACTCACCCCTCCACTTT. Translation: CASSQEVGGLKDSPLHF.

J is TRBJ2-2 and V is TRBV27; 10 nucleotides line up with TRBD2. Trimming at V came to 6 bases and at J to 3 bases, leaving 7 bases not matched to a gene. Germline V gene sequence: CDR1 MNHEY, CDR2 SMNVEV (reference sequence). CDR3 length: 16 residues. CDR3 nucleotide sequence: TGTGCCAGCAGCGTCTCCGGGACTAGCGACACCGGGGAGCTGTTTTTT. This encodes CASSVSGTSDTGELFF.

The CDR3 is CASSSPQGAGNQPQHF. Here the CDR3 DNA reads TGTGCCAGCAGCTCCCCCCAAGGGGCCGGGAATCAGCCCCAGCATTTT. The chain has TRBV28 and TRBJ1-5; tentatively, D is TRBD1 (5 bases). CDR3 size: 16 residues. V lost 6 bases, J lost 4 bases, and 19 bases lay in between. Germline CDR1 and CDR2: MDHEN and SYDVKM.

The chain uses TRBV19 and TRBJ2-1, with TRBD2 identical over 13 bases. Germline values: CDR1 LNHDA, CDR2 SQIVND (reference sequence). This CDR3 region has 15 residues. J was trimmed by 4 bases and V by 7 bases; bases with no gene match: 4. CDR3 residues: CASIRTSGSYNEQFF. CDR3 bases: TGTGCCAGTATCCGGACTAGCGGGAGTTACAATGAGCAGTTCTTC.

The rearrangement links TRBV28 to TRBJ2-7, with a weak D call TRBD1 (8 bases). Germline V CDR1 and CDR2: MDHEN, SYDVKM. This CDR3 spans 16 amino acids. V lost 3 bases to trimming and J lost 7 bases, with 22 bases between them. The CDR3 DNA follows: TGTGCCAGCAGTTTTCACTTACAGGGGGGAGCGGGGGAGCAGTACTTC. Its protein product is CASSFHLQGGAGEQYF.

The table lists this clone with a few counts. The chain has TRBV6-5 and TRBJ1-2; TRBD1 is a possible D gene (6 bases). CDR3 length equals 13 residues. Germline V CDR1 and CDR2: MNHEY, SVGAGI. Deletions cut 6 bases from V and 6 bases from J, with 14 bases between. The CDR3 DNA is TGTGCCAGCAGGAGGGGCGGACAGCATGGCTACACCTTC. Its translation is CASRRGGQHGYTF.

A single count supports this clone. The genes are TRBV18 and TRBJ1-1; possibly TRBD1 for D (5 bases). Germline V gene data show CDR1 as KGHSH and CDR2 as LQKENI. CDR3 length: 14 residues. V lost 6 bases and J 1 base, leaving 12 bases between the germline ends. The CDR3, as DNA: TGTGCCAGCTCCCAGAAGGACAAGAACACTGAAGCTTTCTTT. Translated: CASSQKDKNTEAFF. The entire variable domain, with the rest obtained from reference TRBV18 and TRBJ1-1, is as follows: NAGVMQNPRHLVRRRGQEARLRCSPMKGHSHVYWYRQLPEEGLKFMVYLQKENIIDESGMPKERFSAEFPKEGPSILRIQQVVRGDSAAYFCASSQKDKNTEAFFGQGTRLTVV.

The gene calls are TRBV27 and TRBJ2-5; TRBD1 is a possible D gene (6 bases). Looked up from germline, CDR1 is MNHEY and CDR2 is SMNVEV (reference sequence). The CDR3 is made up of 17 amino acids. Trimming left V 2 bases short and J 5 bases short, with 21 bases between. The CDR3 region has the DNA TGTGCCAGCAGTTTAACGAGGCAGGGGCTCAAGCAGGAGACCCAGTACTTC. Translation gives CASSLTRQGLKQETQYF.

V gene TRBV28 combines with J gene TRBJ2-1; no clear D gene. V lost 7 bases and J 1 base, leaving 11 bases between the germline ends. Germline values: CDR1 MDHEN, CDR2 SYDVKM. This CDR3 spans 14 amino acids. In DNA form, the CDR3 reads TGTGCCAGCAACACCGACGGGTCCTACAATGAGCAGTTCTTC. The encoded protein is CASNTDGSYNEQFF.

The gene calls are TRBV7-2 and TRBJ1-1, with 7 bases identical to TRBD1. V lost 4 bases, J lost 4 bases, and 12 bases stayed unmatched. Germline V CDR1 and CDR2: SGHTA, FQGNSA. The CDR3 spans 16 residues. Written as DNA, the CDR3 is TGTGCCAGCAGCTGGGGACAGAGAGGATGGGTCACTGAAGCTTTCTTT. Its protein product is CASSWGQRGWVTEAFF. The full variable domain, with the rest looked up from reference TRBV7-2 and TRBJ1-1, is GAGVSQSPSNKVTEKGKDVELRCDPISGHTALYWYRQSLGQGLEFLIYFQGNSAPDKSGLPSDRFSAERTGGSVSTLTIQRTQQEDSAVYLCASSWGQRGWVTEAFFGQGTRLTVV.

J is TRBJ1-5 and V is TRBV6-6, with D possibly TRBD1 on 5 matching bases. The CDR3 spans 14 residues. Germline V lookup: CDR1 MNHNY, CDR2 SVGAGI (reference sequence). V lost 6 bases and J 9 bases, leaving 18 bases between the germline ends. As DNA, the CDR3 is TGTGCCAGCAGAACGCAGGGTATGGGGTCGCCCCAGCATTTT. Residues: CASRTQGMGSPQHF.

This clone was detected only a few times. The chain carries TRBV7-3 and TRBJ2-6; perhaps TRBD1 as D (6 bases). The ends were cut back, 2 bases at V and 15 bases at J, with 17 bases in the middle. In germline, CDR1 is SGHTA, CDR2 FQGTGA. CDR3 length: 14 residues. CDR3 residues: CASSLRPGAVDLTF. CDR3 sequence (DNA): TGTGCCAGCAGCTTACGGCCAGGGGCGGTTGACCTGACTTTC.

This clone was seen just once. The genes are TRBV30 and TRBJ2-7; D remains ambiguous. Looked up from germline, CDR1 is GTSNPN and CDR2 is SVGIG (reference sequence). The V and J ends lost 2 bases and 3 bases respectively, with 8 bases between them. This CDR3 comprises 12 residues. The CDR3: CAWSTVLYEQYF. CDR3 bases: TGTGCCTGGAGTACAGTACTCTACGAGCAGTACTTC.

The chain joins TRBV12-5 to TRBJ2-3; D possibly corresponds to TRBD2 (6 bases). V was cut by 6 bases and J by 0 bases, with 16 bases left in between. CDR3 size: 16 residues. Germline values: CDR1 LGHNT, CDR2 FRNRAP. The CDR3 sequence: CASGPGGAPSTDTQYF. DNA for the CDR3: TGTGCTAGTGGCCCCGGCGGGGCGCCTAGCACAGATACGCAGTATTTT.

V is TRBV28 and J is TRBJ1-1, with 7 bases identical to TRBD1. V trimming: 4 bases; J trimming: 3 bases; junction bases outside the gene matches: 8. Germline V gene lookup returns CDR1 MDHEN and CDR2 SYDVKM. This CDR3 has 15 residues. CDR3 protein: CASSWDSLGDTEAFF. In nucleotides, the CDR3 is TGTGCCAGCAGTTGGGACAGCCTCGGGGACACTGAAGCTTTCTTT. The full variable domain, completed using reference TRBV28 and TRBJ1-1, is DVKVTQSSRYLVKRTGEKVFLECVQDMDHENMFWYRQDPGLGLRLIYFSYDVKMKEKGDIPEGYSVSREKKERFSLILESASTNQTSMYLCASSWDSLGDTEAFFGQGTRLTVV.

This sequence joins TRBV27 and TRBJ1-1; TRBD1 matches at 7 bases. The junction had 5 bases not matched to a gene; V was cut back by 2 bases and J by 8 bases. Germline CDR1 reads MNHEY; CDR2 reads SMNVEV (reference sequence). This CDR3 comprises 13 residues. The CDR3 nucleotides read TGTGCCAGCAGTTTAAGACAGGGCCCCGAAGCTTTCTTT. It codes for CASSLRQGPEAFF.

The chain carries TRBV18 and TRBJ2-3; the D is unclear. Trimming took 3 bases from V and 4 from J, leaving 17 bases between them. Germline CDR1 KGHSH, CDR2 LQKENI. The CDR3 is made up of 16 amino acids. CDR3 sequence (DNA): TGTGCCAGCTCACCCCCTGGCAGTCCCCAGTCAGATACGCAGTATTTT. It encodes CASSPPGSPQSDTQYF.

The chain uses TRBV7-2 and TRBJ1-1, with 7 bases fitting TRBD1. The CDR3 is 13 amino acids. The V and J ends lost 4 bases and 11 bases, in that order; junction bases with no gene match: 10. The germline V gene encodes CDR1 SGHTA and CDR2 FQGNSA. CDR3 loop: CASSYGTDLRAFF. CDR3 bases: TGTGCCAGCAGCTACGGGACAGACTTAAGGGCTTTCTTT.

V gene TRBV9 combines with J gene TRBJ2-7; D may be TRBD2 (5 bases). This CDR3 is 14 amino acids long. Trimming removed 4 bases from V and 4 bases from J, with 15 bases in between. CDR1 is SGDLS and CDR2 is YYNGEE in the germline V gene. This CDR3 reads CASSPRGLQYEQYF. Written as DNA, the CDR3 is TGTGCCAGCAGCCCCCGAGGGCTGCAATACGAGCAGTACTTC.

This clone was found a few times. The rearrangement joins TRBV30 to TRBJ2-1, with 8 bases fitting TRBD1. The germline V gene has CDR1 GTSNPN and CDR2 SVGIG (reference sequence). With 2 bases clipped from V and 4 bases from J, the junction kept 4 bases outside the gene matches. CDR3 length: 14 residues. CDR3 sequence (DNA): TGTGCCTGGAGTCGCAGGGGGCAATACAATGAGCAGTTCTTC. It encodes CAWSRRGQYNEQFF.

The rearrangement uses TRBV4-1 and TRBJ1-5; weak D call: TRBD1 (6 bases). Germline V gene lookup returns CDR1 MGHRA and CDR2 YSYEKL. With 1 base removed from V and 3 bases from J, the gap between germline ends came to 16 bases. The CDR3 is made up of 17 amino acids. The CDR3 DNA reads as TGCGCCAGCAGCCAAGGGTCCGGACAGCTGACCAATCAGCCCCAGCATTTT. It encodes CASSQGSGQLTNQPQHF.